This TCR beta chain derives from a study of T cell changes during pregnancy in multiple sclerosis. Sequencing was performed with immunoSEQ multiplex PCR; in TCRdb, only in-frame clones are kept and a portion is missing. The sample consists of some 49,000 clones, roughly 94% of them appearing once. The germline V gene has CDR1 SGHAT and CDR2 FQNNGV. This CDR3 contains 14 residues. Trimming removed 3 bases from V and 5 bases from J; junction bases left unmatched: 7. Sequenced material: CD8+ T cells from peripheral blood mononuclear cells, taken in the first trimester of pregnancy. The origin of this receptor is a female donor with multiple sclerosis, enrolled in a pregnancy study. The rearrangement uses TRBV11-2 and TRBJ2-7; 7 bases match TRBD2. The CDR3 is CASSFGRAGDEQYF. CDR3 DNA sequence: TGTGCCAGCAGCTTTGGCCGCGCGGGGGACGAGCAGTACTTC.